This T cell receptor beta chain was profiled in a study of blood T cell repertoires in COVID-19. The CDR3 covers 14 residues. Germline CDR1 is MNHNY and CDR2 is SVGAGI (reference sequence). Trimming cost V 6 bases and J 0 bases, with 11 bases left between them. This clone was recorded a few times. Original data processing: Quantification of nucleated cells was approximated via reference gene primer amplification. Some clones are missing from TCRdb's copy, which holds only in-frame ones; the method was immunoSEQ multiplex PCR. V and J calls and clone size are given by that table; D and trimming were obtained from the DNA. The sample has roughly 80,000 clones; roughly four fifths are singletons.

The sequencing input was peripheral blood. The rearrangement links TRBV6-6 to TRBJ1-1, with a tentative D call TRBD1 (6 bases). The clonotype was recovered from a human donor in a cohort sampled during active COVID-19. The CDR3 sequence is CASSEGGMNTEAFF. The CDR3 nucleotides are TGTGCCAGCAGCGAGGGGGGGATGAACACTGAAGCTTTCTTT.